This TCR beta chain was observed in a study of vaccination effects on CD4 cells after COVID-19. Points from the study as a whole: By a late point after vaccination, infection- and vaccine-induced clones had shrunk markedly through clonal contraction. Early timepoints after infection were absent, and convalescent patients were few in the study.

The CDR3 spans 15 residues. Germline loops: CDR1 MGHRA, CDR2 YSYEKL. The J segment lost 5 bases and the V segment lost 2 bases, leaving 5 bases of the junction unmatched. Here immunoSEQ multiplex PCR was the method, and the copy in TCRdb shows in-frame clones only, minus some. Among 55,000 to 75,000 clones listed, 76% were seen once. Comment on this clone: Its specificity is not known.

Sequencing in the ViraFEST assay came after antigen-specific CD4+ T cells had been expanded with viral peptide pools, which were used to stimulate PBMC. The culture ran for about 11 days, and then CD4+ T cells were isolated. Absence of prior SARS-CoV-2 infection characterized the vaccine recipients, who showed negative nucleocapsid antibodies. With approximately 9.8 ug/ml peptides and about 9.2 IU/ml IL-2, a few million PBMC per well were cultured. A half-volume exchange with IL-2 medium occurred on days 3 and 7. The source is a human donor who received a COVID-19 vaccine. This chain uses TRBV4-1 with TRBJ1-4; 7 nucleotides align to TRBD1. The source material was CD4+ T cells from PBMCs cultured with HCoV-NL63 spike peptides, sampled before COVID-19 vaccination. The CDR3 DNA is TGCGCCAGCAGCCAATCCGGGACAGAGAATGAAAAACTGTTTTTT. Amino acids: CASSQSGTENEKLFF.